Detailed here is one T cell receptor beta chain. The data are from a study of blood T cell repertoires in COVID-19. Looking at the study overall: The United States, Italy and Spain were the sources of the acute and convalescent COVID-19 samples. From T cells, B-cell-depleted T cells, or PBMCs came the material, which was cDNA or gDNA.

As processed by the authors: Amplifying reference gene primers gave estimates of nucleated cell counts. TCRdb's copy holds only in-frame clones and misses some; the assay was immunoSEQ multiplex PCR. V and J calls and clone size are given by that table; D and trimming were obtained from the DNA. The table includes 130,000 to 150,000 clones, about 83% detected once. Germline loops: CDR1 MGHDK, CDR2 SYGVNS. The CDR3 is 16 amino acids. After removal of 5 bases from V and 5 bases from J, the junction contained 13 bases not matched to a gene. The sample consisted of peripheral blood. The clonotype comes from a woman aged 35 to 49 with acute or convalescent COVID-19. The chain uses TRBV25-1 and TRBJ2-7, with 9 bases lining up with TRBD2. CDR3 region: CASSRRLTSGTDEQYF. In nucleotides, the CDR3 is TGTGCCAGCAGTCGTCGCTTGACTAGCGGAACTGACGAGCAGTACTTC.